These 27 T cell receptor beta chains came from one sample sequenced in a study of OX40 agonist ivuxolimab in advanced cancers. TCRdb keeps only in-frame clones here, not all; method: immunoSEQ multiplex PCR. The sample lists 100,000 or so clones, about 96% occurring once. The sequenced sample was CD4+ or CD8+ T cells sorted from blood, obtained in a trial of the OX40 agonist ivuxolimab. The origin of the receptors is an adult with an advanced solid tumor such as melanoma, head and neck, liver or kidney cancer.

The chain recombines TRBV6-1 with TRBJ2-5; 9 nucleotides align to TRBD2. The CDR3 length is 13 residues. Trimming at V came to 8 bases and at J to 6 bases, leaving 7 bases not matched to a gene. Germline loops: CDR1 MNHNS, CDR2 SASEGT. DNA for the CDR3: TGTGCCAGCGGGCGGGAGGGGGTCAAGACCCAGTACTTC. This translates into CASGREGVKTQYF.

The chain employs TRBV27 and TRBJ2-4; D is unclear. The CDR3 consists of 13 residues. Trimming took 3 bases from V and 6 from J, leaving 9 bases between them. The germline CDR1 and CDR2 sequences are MNHEY and SMNVEV (reference sequence). The CDR3: CASSLKGPNIQYF. CDR3 in DNA: TGTGCCAGCAGTTTGAAGGGTCCAAACATTCAGTACTTC.

This clone is categorized as medium-sized. The chain combines TRBV7-6 with TRBJ2-5; 8 bases are a match to TRBD2. This CDR3 contains 14 residues. Germline assignment: CDR1 SGHVS and CDR2 FNYEAQ. V lost 5 bases, J lost 6 bases, and 8 bases stayed unmatched. CDR3 amino acids: CASSPGGALKTQYF. CDR3 nucleotide sequence: TGTGCCAGCAGCCCCGGGGGGGCCCTGAAGACCCAGTACTTC. Full variable domain (remainder filled in from reference TRBV7-6 and TRBJ2-5): GAGVSQSPRYKVTKRGQDVALRCDPISGHVSLYWYRQALGQGPEFLTYFNYEAQQDKSGLPNDRFSAERPEGSISTLTIQRTEQRDSAMYRCASSPGGALKTQYFGPGTRLLVL.

The chain is built from TRBV6-1 and TRBJ2-7; D not resolved. CDR3 length: 12 residues. Trimming removed 5 bases at V and 6 bases at J, with 11 bases between. Germline CDR1 reads MNHNS; CDR2 reads SASEGT. The CDR3 spells CASSFGSSEQYF. CDR3 sequence (DNA): TGTGCCAGCAGTTTTGGTTCGTCCGAGCAGTACTTC.

This chain uses TRBV7-3 with TRBJ2-6; D is undetermined. The CDR3 runs 13 residues. Germline V gene data show CDR1 as SGHTA and CDR2 as FQGTGA. Deletions cut 3 bases from V and 2 bases from J, with 2 bases between. The CDR3 here is CASSLAGANVLTF. DNA of the CDR3: TGTGCCAGCAGCTTGGCTGGGGCCAACGTCCTGACTTTC.

The V gene is TRBV13, the J gene TRBJ2-5; D remains unclear. The V end was cut by 0 bases, the J end by 1 base, with 9 bases between. CDR1 is PRHDT and CDR2 is FYEKMQ in the germline V gene (reference sequence). The CDR3 has 15 residues. Written as DNA, the CDR3 is TGTGCCAGCAGCTTAGGCCATGCAGTCCAAGAGACCCAGTACTTC. It yields the protein CASSLGHAVQETQYF. The whole variable domain, remainder taken from reference TRBV13 and TRBJ2-5, is AAGVIQSPRHLIKEKRETATLKCYPIPRHDTVYWYQQGPGQDPQFLISFYEKMQSDKGSIPDRFSAQQFSDYHSELNMSSLELGDSALYFCASSLGHAVQETQYFGPGTRLLVL.

The chain joins TRBV5-6 to TRBJ1-2, with D maybe TRBD1 (5 bases). The germline V gene has CDR1 SGHDT and CDR2 YYEEEE. The CDR3 has 14 residues. Trimming left V 1 base short and J 8 bases short, with 15 bases between. CDR3 DNA sequence: TGTGCCAGCAGCTTGTGGTTTGCAGGGAGCGGCTACACCTTC. Its translation is CASSLWFAGSGYTF.

The CDR3 nucleotides read TGTGCCAGCAGCCCGCGGGACAGCGGAGGTTACGAGCAGTACTTC. Its protein product is CASSPRDSGGYEQYF. The rearrangement joins TRBV7-2 to TRBJ2-7, with D maybe TRBD1 (7 bases). Germline V gene data show CDR1 as SGHTA and CDR2 as FQGNSA. The CDR3 length is 15 residues. Trimming left V 5 bases short and J 4 bases short, with 18 bases between.

Concerning this clone: Sequence at one end of the junction differs from germline and may be a read error. V is TRBV5-3 and J is TRBJ2-5; D tentatively reads TRBD1 or TRBD2 (5 bases each). TRBV5-3 is flagged as an ORF with uncertain function. The CDR3 spans 15 residues. The CDR3 loop is CASSLKGLGEETQYF. The CDR3 DNA is TGTGCCAGCAGCTTGAAGGGCCTGGGGGAAGAGACCCAGTACTTC.

This chain links TRBV9 with TRBJ2-7; 8 bases match TRBD1. The CDR3 totals 14 residues. V was pared by 2 bases and J by 4 bases, with 5 bases of the junction left unmatched. The V gene's germline CDR1 is SGDLS and CDR2 YYNGEE. The CDR3 coding sequence is TGTGCCAGCAGCGTGACAGGGGAGTTTTACGAGCAGTACTTC. It specifies CASSVTGEFYEQYF.

The chain recombines TRBV7-9 with TRBJ2-1; 7 nucleotides match TRBD2. The CDR3 covers 15 residues. Germline V lookup: CDR1 SEHNR, CDR2 FQNEAQ (reference sequence). J was trimmed by 6 bases and V by 7 bases; bases with no gene match: 12. CDR3 DNA sequence: TGTGCCAGCACCCCGAGTGGGAGGGCTTCCAATGAGCAGTTCTTC. Protein: CASTPSGRASNEQFF.

The rearrangement joins TRBV7-2 to TRBJ1-5, with unresolved D. Looked up from germline, CDR1 is SGHTA and CDR2 is FQGNSA. V lost 2 bases and J 4 bases, leaving 9 bases between the germline ends. This CDR3 has 14 residues. CDR3 bases: TGTGCCAGCAGCTTAACACTCCCGAATCAGCCCCAGCATTTT. Translated, it gives CASSLTLPNQPQHF.

As regards this clone: At the DNA level, this CDR3 is encoded by other sequences in the same sample as well. V gene TRBV11-2 combines with J gene TRBJ2-3, with 7 bases aligning to TRBD2. With 5 bases clipped from V and 1 base from J, the junction kept 6 bases outside the gene matches. Germline-derived CDR1 and CDR2 are SGHAT and FQNNGV. CDR3 length equals 15 residues. This chain's CDR3 is CASSLGAGGTDTQYF. CDR3 sequence (DNA): TGTGCCAGCAGCCTAGGGGCGGGGGGCACAGATACGCAGTATTTT.

Concerning this clone itself: This sample also contains other DNA sequences that code for the same CDR3. The chain employs TRBV5-6 and TRBJ1-1, with unresolved D. Germline V gene sequence: CDR1 SGHDT, CDR2 YYEEEE. CDR3 length: 13 amino acids. V was cut by 2 bases and J by 1 base, with 6 bases left in between. The DNA of the CDR3 is TGTGCCAGCAGCTTTTGGGGGAACACTGAAGCTTTCTTT. It is translated as CASSFWGNTEAFF.

This chain links TRBV9 with TRBJ2-1; TRBD2 is a possible D gene (6 bases). V lost 7 bases, J lost 0 bases, and 14 bases lay in between. CDR3 length: 15 residues. CDR1 is SGDLS and CDR2 is YYNGEE in the germline V gene. CDR3 region: CASSSGRRSYNEQFF. The CDR3 DNA is TGTGCCAGCTCCTCCGGGAGACGCTCCTACAATGAGCAGTTCTTC.

The chain couples TRBV19 to TRBJ2-7; no reliable D call. Germline-derived CDR1 and CDR2 are LNHDA and SQIVND (reference sequence). V shed 3 bases and J shed 0 bases, with 6 bases lying between them. CDR3 length: 13 residues. CDR3 residues: CASSIGSSYEQYF. The CDR3 DNA reads TGTGCCAGTAGTATTGGTAGCTCCTACGAGCAGTACTTC.

The chain uses TRBV7-8 and TRBJ2-7; weak D call: TRBD1 (6 bases). The germline V gene encodes CDR1 SGHVS and CDR2 FQNEAQ. The length of the CDR3 is 12 residues. Between the trimmed V and J ends, which lost 4 bases and 5 bases, there was a span of 9 bases. CDR3 nucleotides: TGTGCCAGCAGCTCTACAGGGAACGAGCAGTACTTC. Protein: CASSSTGNEQYF.

The gene calls are TRBV9 and TRBJ2-7; D is perhaps TRBD1 or TRBD2 (5 bases each). CDR1 and CDR2 (germline): SGDLS, YYNGEE. Trimming pared 4 bases from V and 0 bases from J, leaving 11 bases between. CDR3 size: 14 residues. CDR3 amino acids: CASSSGAGSYEQYF. CDR3 bases: TGTGCCAGCAGCTCCGGGGCGGGCTCCTACGAGCAGTACTTC.

This rearrangement joins TRBV28 to TRBJ1-2, with a tentative D call TRBD1 (6 bases). CDR1 and CDR2 from the germline V gene are MDHEN and SYDVKM. V was pared by 11 bases and J by 4 bases, with 17 bases between. The CDR3 sequence is 13 residues long. The CDR3 reads CACRAGVVYGYTF. Here the CDR3 DNA reads TGTGCCTGCCGGGCAGGGGTAGTCTATGGCTACACCTTC.

This chain links TRBV6-5 with TRBJ2-7; tentative D call: TRBD2 (5 bases). Trimming took 5 bases from V and 3 from J, leaving 11 bases between them. The CDR3 loop spans 13 amino acids. CDR1 and CDR2 (germline): MNHEY, SVGAGI. Here the CDR3 reads CASSESGVYEQYF. For the CDR3, the DNA is TGTGCCAGCAGTGAAAGCGGAGTCTACGAGCAGTACTTC.

V usage is TRBV7-9 and J usage is TRBJ1-5, with D unresolved. The CDR3 spans 15 residues. V gave up 1 base and J gave up 0 bases, with 7 bases separating them. Germline V gene data show CDR1 as SEHNR and CDR2 as FQNEAQ (reference sequence). CDR3 sequence: CASSLDSYSNQPQHF. CDR3 bases: TGTGCCAGCAGCTTAGACAGCTATAGCAATCAGCCCCAGCATTTT. Supplemented by reference TRBV7-9 and TRBJ1-5, the full variable domain reads DTGVSQNPRHKITKRGQNVTFRCDPISEHNRLYWYRQTLGQGPEFLTYFQNEAQLEKSRLLSDRFSAERPKGSFSTLEIQRTEQGDSAMYLCASSLDSYSNQPQHFGDGTRLSIL.

The chain carries TRBV6-1 and TRBJ2-3, with a possible D match to TRBD1 (5 bases). The germline V gene has CDR1 MNHNS and CDR2 SASEGT. V shed 7 bases and J shed 3 bases, with 17 bases lying between them. This CDR3 comprises 15 residues. CDR3 region: CASTLRPGFTDTQYF. For the CDR3, the DNA is TGTGCCAGCACCTTACGACCAGGGTTTACAGATACGCAGTATTTT.

The chain couples TRBV2 to TRBJ1-1, with D perhaps matching TRBD1 (5 bases). V was cut by 3 bases and J by 3 bases, with 11 bases left in between. Germline loops: CDR1 SNHLY, CDR2 FYNNEI. The length of the CDR3 is 14 residues. CDR3 sequence (DNA): TGTGCCAGCAGTGAGGCAGGGCAGGACACTGAAGCTTTCTTT. Protein product: CASSEAGQDTEAFF.

The chain has TRBV27 and TRBJ1-1; tentatively, D is TRBD1 (6 bases). Germline lookup yields CDR1 MNHEY and CDR2 SMNVEV (reference sequence). The V end lost 5 bases, the J end lost 2 bases, and 9 bases lay between the germline ends. The CDR3 runs 13 residues. The CDR3 sequence: CASSHRVNTEAFF. DNA for the CDR3: TGTGCCAGCAGTCACAGGGTTAACACTGAAGCTTTCTTT.

The chain employs TRBV5-4 and TRBJ1-2; D gene ambiguous. The CDR3 is 13 amino acids. Germline V CDR1 and CDR2: SGHNT, YYREEE (reference sequence). The V end was cut by 1 base, the J end by 1 base, with 5 bases between. The CDR3 bases are TGTGCCAGCAGCTTGAACAGTAACTATGGCTACACCTTC. Translated, it gives CASSLNSNYGYTF.

The V call is TRBV7-2, the J call TRBJ2-2; D possibly corresponds to TRBD2 (6 bases). The CDR3 sequence is 14 residues long. The germline V and J ends were trimmed by 8 bases and 2 bases, with 12 bases remaining between them. Germline loops: CDR1 SGHTA, CDR2 FQGNSA. The DNA for the CDR3 is TGTGCCAGCTTACGGGGGATTAACACCGGGGAGCTGTTTTTT. Translating it yields CASLRGINTGELFF.

J is TRBJ2-1 and V is TRBV7-8, with 7 positions matching TRBD2. Germline assignment: CDR1 SGHVS and CDR2 FQNEAQ. The CDR3 sequence is 15 residues long. The ends lost 5 bases at V and 3 bases at J; junction bases unmatched: 7. CDR3 region: CASSPASSGYNEQFF. In nucleotides, the CDR3 is TGTGCCAGCAGCCCCGCGTCTAGCGGCTACAATGAGCAGTTCTTC.